The next 17 T cell receptor beta chains were all read from a single sample in a study of blood T cells in healthy people across ages. Sample-barcoded 5' priming and a J-beta primer mix drove a second PCR of about 6 to 12 cycles. MiXCR was run by TCRdb on the 5' RACE reads, yielding one entry per CDR3 protein. The table lists 650,000 or so distinct CDR3 sequences, around 50% of them singletons. Specimen: blood. The receptor set was obtained from a woman of 80 years or more in good health.

This clonotype was counted between two and nine times. V and J are TRBV9 and TRBJ2-2, with 13 bases that match TRBD2. The CDR3 has 16 residues. Germline V gives CDR1 SGDLS, CDR2 YYNGEE. The V segment lost 4 bases and the J segment 5 bases; nucleotides outside the gene matches: 5. This CDR3 reads CASSRGLAGVTGELFF. The CDR3 DNA is TGTGCCAGCAGCCGCGGACTAGCGGGAGTAACCGGGGAGCTGTTTTTT.

The chain recombines TRBV20-1 with TRBJ2-5, with D possibly TRBD2 on 5 matching bases. The CDR3 loop spans 15 amino acids. Germline V gene data show CDR1 as DFQATT and CDR2 as SNEGSKA (reference sequence). V dropped 3 bases and J dropped 11 bases, with 25 bases sitting between them. Here the CDR3 DNA reads TGCAGTGCTAGCCCCTATTACGCGGACCGGACTGAGCAGTACTTC. This translates into CSASPYYADRTEQYF.

This clonotype was seen repeatedly, ten times or more. V gene TRBV7-9 combines with J gene TRBJ1-2, with no clear D. Trimming pared 2 bases from V and 7 bases from J, leaving 11 bases between. Germline CDR1 is SEHNR and CDR2 is FQNEAQ (reference sequence). The CDR3 consists of 13 residues. The CDR3 region has the DNA TGTGCCAGCAGCTTAAGCCCCGAGTTTGGCTACACCTTC. As protein: CASSLSPEFGYTF.

This clonotype was seen ten or more times. This chain uses TRBV4-1 with TRBJ2-2; D may be TRBD1 or TRBD2 (5 bases each). The CDR3 spans 19 residues. V was pared by 2 bases and J by 2 bases, with 21 bases between. Per the germline V gene, CDR1 is MGHRA and CDR2 is YSYEKL. CDR3 coding DNA: TGCGCCAGCAGCCAACGCCGGGGCGCTTCCAATTATAACACCGGGGAGCTGTTTTTT. This codes for CASSQRRGASNYNTGELFF.

V and J are TRBV20-1 and TRBJ1-2; the D is unclear. V dropped 3 bases and J dropped 3 bases, with 8 bases sitting between them. Germline values: CDR1 DFQATT, CDR2 SNEGSKA (reference sequence). The CDR3 loop spans 12 amino acids. The CDR3 sequence: CSASPDDYGYTF. The CDR3 coding sequence is TGCAGTGCTAGTCCAGACGACTATGGCTACACCTTC.

The chain is built from TRBV29-1 and TRBJ2-7; D is unresolved. Per the germline V gene, CDR1 is SQVTM and CDR2 is ANQGSEA. The ends were cut back, 4 bases at V and 4 bases at J, with 8 bases in the middle. The CDR3 length is 11 residues. The CDR3 reads CSVAAGYEQYF. The DNA of the CDR3 is TGCAGCGTTGCGGCAGGATACGAGCAGTACTTC.

This clonotype has a count of ten or more. The chain joins TRBV3-1 to TRBJ2-4, with a weak D call TRBD1 (6 bases). There are 13 residues in the CDR3. V gave up 3 bases and J gave up 9 bases, with 12 bases separating them. CDR1 is LGHDT, CDR2 YNNKEL, per germline (reference sequence). CDR3 loop: CASSQSRGGIQYF. In DNA form, the CDR3 reads TGTGCCAGCAGCCAGTCTAGAGGGGGCATTCAGTACTTC.

This clonotype has at least ten counts. The V call is TRBV6-5, the J call TRBJ2-1; 8 nucleotides align to TRBD2. The CDR3 has 14 amino acids. Losses at the gene ends were 5 bases for V and 8 bases for J; bases not matched to a gene: 8. Germline V gene lookup returns CDR1 MNHEY and CDR2 SVGAGI. The CDR3 DNA reads as TGTGCCAGCAGTCGTCAATCGGGAGGGTATGAGCAGTTCTTC. This translates into CASSRQSGGYEQFF.

DNA for the CDR3: TGCAGTGCAAAGAGGGGGAACGAGCAGTACTTC. The encoded protein is CSAKRGNEQYF. The chain employs TRBV20-1 and TRBJ2-5, with D maybe TRBD1 (6 bases). The DNA end is more similar to TRBJ2-7, so the J call may be wrong. Germline lookup yields CDR1 DFQATT and CDR2 SNEGSKA (reference sequence). The CDR3 has 11 residues.

This clonotype turned up a few times. V is TRBV27 and J is TRBJ2-4; the match to TRBD2 covers 8 bases. The V gene's germline CDR1 is MNHEY and CDR2 SMNVEV (reference sequence). The V gene end was trimmed by 4 bases and the J gene end by 5 bases; junction bases not matched to a gene: 4. The CDR3 loop spans 14 amino acids. The DNA for the CDR3 is TGTGCCAGCAGTTCGGGGGGGCGCGAAAACATTCAGTACTTC. This encodes CASSSGGRENIQYF.

This clonotype occurred many times. The chain joins TRBV2 to TRBJ1-2; perhaps TRBD1 as D (5 bases). Per the germline V gene, CDR1 is SNHLY and CDR2 is FYNNEI. This CDR3 comprises 12 residues. The V gene lost 7 bases and the J gene lost 6 bases, with 12 bases spanning the gap. The CDR3 protein is CASTPGLHGYTF. The DNA of the CDR3 is TGTGCCAGCACCCCGGGGCTACATGGCTACACCTTC.

The V gene is TRBV15, the J gene TRBJ1-2; maybe TRBD1 (5 bases). The CDR3 runs to 14 residues. The V and J ends lost 0 bases and 3 bases respectively, with 8 bases between them. From germline, CDR1 is LNHNV and CDR2 YYDKDF (reference sequence). This CDR3 reads CATSRDGGHYGYTF. The CDR3 DNA sequence: TGTGCCACCAGCAGAGATGGGGGACACTATGGCTACACCTTC.

This clonotype has just one count. The chain carries TRBV30 and TRBJ2-3, with D possibly being TRBD1 or TRBD2 (6 bases each). Germline CDR1 reads GTSNPN; CDR2 reads SVGIG (reference sequence). CDR3 length: 11 residues. Trimming left V 2 bases short and J 14 bases short, with 14 bases between. CDR3 nucleotide sequence: TGTGCCTGGAGTCCCGGGGGCGGGGTGTATTTT. Its translation: CAWSPGGGVYF.

This clonotype came up a few times. This may be a read error: a much more frequent sequence differs by one nucleotide. V usage is TRBV7-9 and J usage is TRBJ2-7, with D perhaps matching TRBD1 or TRBD2 (5 bases each). CDR1 SEHNR and CDR2 FQNEAQ come from the germline V gene (reference sequence). This CDR3 has 15 residues. V was clipped by 2 bases and J by 7 bases, with 18 bases between them. The CDR3 DNA reads TGTGCCAGCAGCTTATCGGGGCTAATCTACAATGAGCAGTACTTC. Translation: CASSLSGLIYNEQYF.

In the case of this clonotype: A much larger clone differs by one base, so this may be a read error. The rearrangement links TRBV10-3 to TRBJ2-7, with D perhaps TRBD1 (6 bases). The closer fit of TRBJ2-5 to the DNA end suggests the J call may be wrong. Looked up from germline, CDR1 is ENHRY and CDR2 is SYGVKD. This CDR3 comprises 14 residues. CDR3 in amino acids: CAISGSTGEETQYF. CDR3 bases: TGTGCCATCAGTGGATCGACAGGAGAAGAGACCCAGTACTTC.

A few counts support this clonotype. The chain joins TRBV7-6 to TRBJ2-1, with TRBD2 matching over 8 bases. The V and J ends lost 2 bases and 6 bases, in that order; junction bases with no gene match: 9. Per germline, CDR1 SGHVS and CDR2 FNYEAQ. The CDR3 covers 16 residues. CDR3 in amino acids: CASSLSVGTRGNEQFF. The CDR3, as DNA: TGTGCCAGCAGCTTAAGTGTAGGGACTAGGGGCAATGAGCAGTTCTTC.

The chain links TRBV15 to TRBJ2-7; no clear D. The DNA end lines up better with TRBJ2-5; the J call may be wrong. This CDR3 is 15 amino acids long. The germline V gene encodes CDR1 LNHNV and CDR2 YYDKDF (reference sequence). CDR3 in amino acids: CATSRPPSLEETQYF. For the CDR3, the DNA is TGTGCCACCAGCAGACCCCCCAGCTTGGAAGAGACCCAGTACTTC.